The 24 T cell receptor beta chains presented below share a single source sample, sequenced in a study of cytomegalovirus exposure and HLA in healthy donors. PCR primers comprised 60 Vbeta and 13 Jbeta primers. Only in-frame clones appear in the TCRdb table, and some are missing; sequencing was by immunoSEQ multiplex PCR. The table shows around 150,000 clones, with roughly four fifths occurring only once. Material: PBMCs. The receptors were sampled from a woman under 30 in good health and CMV-seronegative.

This chain connects TRBV27 to TRBJ1-1; TRBD1 matches at 7 bases. Germline V gene lookup returns CDR1 MNHEY and CDR2 SMNVEV (reference sequence). Trimming at V came to 2 bases and at J to 7 bases, leaving 4 bases not matched to a gene. The CDR3 extends over 13 amino acids. DNA of the CDR3: TGTGCCAGCAGTTTAAGGACAGGCGTTGAAGCTTTCTTT. Translating gives CASSLRTGVEAFF.

V gene TRBV6-1 combines with J gene TRBJ2-3, with 7 bases fitting TRBD1. The trim removed 5 bases at V and 2 bases at J, leaving 4 bases unmatched. Germline V CDR1 and CDR2: MNHNS, SASEGT. The CDR3 extends over 14 amino acids. CDR3 residues: CASSTGTDTDTQYF. CDR3 nucleotide sequence: TGTGCCAGCAGTACCGGGACAGACACAGATACGCAGTATTTT.

The rearrangement links TRBV11-3 to TRBJ2-3, with 9 bases lining up with TRBD1. Germline V lookup: CDR1 SGHNT, CDR2 YENEEA. The trim removed 6 bases at V and 5 bases at J, leaving 3 bases unmatched. The CDR3 runs to 13 residues. The CDR3 sequence: CASSLTGGDTQYF. Written as DNA, the CDR3 is TGTGCCAGCAGTCTGACAGGGGGAGATACGCAGTATTTT.

The genes are TRBV5-1 and TRBJ2-7; 9 bases agree with TRBD1. Looked up from germline, CDR1 is SGHRS and CDR2 is YFSETQ. This CDR3 contains 17 residues. The V segment lost 0 bases and the J segment 3 bases; nucleotides outside the gene matches: 10. DNA for the CDR3: TGCGCCAGCAGCTTGGCCGCTGACGACAGGGGGTACTACGAGCAGTACTTC. Translated, it gives CASSLAADDRGYYEQYF.

This sequence joins TRBV7-3 and TRBJ2-5; TRBD2 aligns across 10 bases. CDR3 length: 14 amino acids. Germline V gene data show CDR1 as SGHTA and CDR2 as FQGTGA. Trimming took 5 bases from V and 4 from J; bases not matched to a gene: 4. The CDR3 here is CASSTGLAPETQYF. The CDR3 DNA reads as TGTGCCAGCAGCACGGGACTAGCGCCAGAGACCCAGTACTTC.

As to this clone: A read error may account for a junction end that differs from germline. The chain links TRBV6-1 to TRBJ1-1; the match to TRBD1 covers 8 bases. Germline CDR1 and CDR2: MNHNS and SASEGT. This CDR3 is 17 amino acids long. CDR3 amino acids: CASSADLLRGRDTEAVF. CDR3 bases: TGTGCCAGCAGTGCAGACCTCCTCAGGGGGCGTGACACTGAAGCTGTCTTT.

The chain carries TRBV6-5 and TRBJ1-2; 7 nucleotides align to TRBD1. Germline V gene data show CDR1 as MNHEY and CDR2 as SVGAGI. Unmatched junction bases numbered 8, after V lost 3 bases and J lost 7 bases. The CDR3 contains 14 residues. CDR3: CASSYNRGSSGYTF. The CDR3, as DNA: TGTGCCAGCAGTTATAACAGGGGATCGTCTGGCTACACCTTC.

The chain joins TRBV6-5 to TRBJ2-2, with TRBD1 as a possible D gene (6 bases). The V gene's germline CDR1 is MNHEY and CDR2 SVGAGI. The V and J ends lost 7 bases and 0 bases respectively, with 12 bases between them. The CDR3 covers 15 residues. Written as DNA, the CDR3 is TGTGCCAGCAACATACAGGGTCCGAACACCGGGGAGCTGTTTTTT. Translation gives CASNIQGPNTGELFF.

The CDR3 sequence is CASSLGRDTEAFF. For the CDR3, the DNA is TGTGCCAGCAGCTTGGGCAGGGACACTGAAGCTTTCTTT. The rearrangement uses TRBV5-4 and TRBJ1-1, with D maybe TRBD1 (5 bases). The CDR3 is made up of 13 amino acids. From germline, CDR1 is SGHNT and CDR2 YYREEE (reference sequence). With 0 bases removed from V and 3 bases from J, the gap between germline ends came to 6 bases. Full variable domain (rest looked up from reference TRBV5-4 and TRBJ1-1): ETGVTQSPTHLIKTRGQQVTLRCSSQSGHNTVSWYQQALGQGPQFIFQYYREEENGRGNFPPRFSGLQFPNYSSELNVNALELDDSALYLCASSLGRDTEAFFGQGTRLTVV.

The CDR3 loop is CATSRDTRGFQPQHF. The DNA of the CDR3 is TGTGCCACCAGCAGAGATACCAGGGGGTTTCAGCCCCAGCATTTT. The chain links TRBV15 to TRBJ1-5; 7 bases match TRBD1. J gave up 6 bases and V 0 bases, and 5 bases lay outside the gene matches. The CDR3 is made up of 15 amino acids. Per the germline V gene, CDR1 is LNHNV and CDR2 is YYDKDF (reference sequence). The full variable domain, its missing parts supplied by reference TRBV15 and TRBJ1-5, is DAMVIQNPRYQVTQFGKPVTLSCSQTLNHNVMYWYQQKSSQAPKLLFHYYDKDFNNEADTPDNFQSRRPNTSFCFLDIRSPGLGDTAMYLCATSRDTRGFQPQHFGDGTRLSIL.

The genes are TRBV6-5 and TRBJ1-6; TRBD1 might be the D (6 bases). Germline V gene lookup returns CDR1 MNHEY and CDR2 SVGAGI. This CDR3 comprises 16 residues. V was shortened by 4 bases and J by 5 bases, with 15 bases between the two germline ends. The CDR3 reads CASSLTGWENNSPLHF. In nucleotides, the CDR3 is TGTGCCAGCAGTTTGACAGGCTGGGAGAATAATTCACCCCTCCACTTT.

The rearrangement joins TRBV10-3 to TRBJ1-5; D is perhaps TRBD1 (5 bases). Germline lookup yields CDR1 ENHRY and CDR2 SYGVKD. The CDR3 has 13 residues. Trimming took 4 bases from V and 7 from J, leaving 11 bases between them. The CDR3 sequence is CAISVGAGQPQHF. The CDR3 DNA sequence: TGTGCCATCAGTGTAGGGGCGGGGCAGCCCCAGCATTTT.

V gene TRBV29-1 combines with J gene TRBJ1-2, with 9 bases aligning to TRBD1. Germline V gives CDR1 SQVTM, CDR2 ANQGSEA. V dropped 8 bases and J dropped 7; count of bases not matched to a gene: 14. The CDR3 length is 14 residues. The CDR3: CSTGQGSDGRGYTF. The CDR3 DNA sequence: TGCAGCACGGGACAGGGTAGCGACGGTCGTGGCTACACCTTC. Filled out from reference TRBV29-1 and TRBJ1-2, the complete variable domain reads SAVISQKPSRDICQRGTSLTIQCQVDSQVTMMFWYRQQPGQSLTLIATANQGSEATYESGFVIDKFPISRPNLTFSTLTVSNMSPEDSSIYLCSTGQGSDGRGYTFGSGTRLTVV.

This clone has only one observation. V usage is TRBV13 and J usage is TRBJ2-1; TRBD2 agrees at 7 bases. This CDR3 region has 17 residues. Germline V gene lookup returns CDR1 PRHDT and CDR2 FYEKMQ (reference sequence). J was trimmed by 6 bases and V by 0 bases; bases with no gene match: 11. The CDR3 sequence: CASSLGPREIGPNEQFF. The CDR3 DNA is TGTGCCAGCAGCTTAGGGCCGCGGGAGATAGGGCCCAATGAGCAGTTCTTC.

In its sample, this clone was seen once. The gene calls are TRBV18 and TRBJ2-7; the match to TRBD1 covers 7 bases. V lost 4 bases and J lost 2; bases outside the gene matches: 5. CDR1 and CDR2 from the germline V gene are KGHSH and LQKENI. The CDR3 runs 14 residues. The CDR3 region has the DNA TGTGCCAGCTCACGCCGGGACAGAGCCTACGAGCAGTACTTC. Translated: CASSRRDRAYEQYF.

The chain joins TRBV13 to TRBJ2-1; TRBD1 might be the D (6 bases). Germline-derived CDR1 and CDR2 are PRHDT and FYEKMQ (reference sequence). There are 17 residues in the CDR3. V gave up 5 bases and J gave up 2 bases, with 19 bases separating them. The CDR3 sequence: CASSPTPEDRTYNEQFF. The CDR3 DNA reads TGTGCCAGCAGCCCGACCCCGGAGGACAGAACCTACAATGAGCAGTTCTTC.

The genes are TRBV27 and TRBJ2-7; D not certain. CDR1 MNHEY and CDR2 SMNVEV come from the germline V gene (reference sequence). V lost 0 bases to trimming and J lost 3 bases, with 3 bases between them. The length of the CDR3 is 12 residues. CDR3 sequence (DNA): TGTGCCAGCAGTTTATCTATCTACGAGCAGTACTTC. This codes for CASSLSIYEQYF.

This clone has a handful of counts. The chain employs TRBV28 and TRBJ1-2; D call uncertain. V shed 5 bases and J shed 2 bases, with 15 bases lying between them. Germline V gives CDR1 MDHEN, CDR2 SYDVKM. The CDR3 has 15 amino acids. The CDR3: CASSPYGRENYGYTF. The CDR3 DNA is TGTGCCAGCAGTCCCTACGGGAGGGAAAACTATGGCTACACCTTC.

V usage is TRBV5-1 and J usage is TRBJ1-1, with D unclear. There are 13 residues in the CDR3. Germline CDR1 and CDR2: SGHRS and YFSETQ. Trimming cost V 4 bases and J 2 bases, with 9 bases left between them. Here the CDR3 reads CASSERGNTEAFF. CDR3 DNA sequence: TGCGCCAGCAGCGAGAGAGGAAACACTGAAGCTTTCTTT.

The genes are TRBV7-9 and TRBJ1-4, with D uncertain. Germline-derived CDR1 and CDR2 are SEHNR and FQNEAQ (reference sequence). V lost 6 bases to trimming and J lost 0 bases, with 14 bases between them. CDR3 size: 16 residues. CDR3 loop: CASSPRGIATNEKLFF. CDR3 in DNA: TGTGCCAGCAGTCCCCGGGGTATTGCAACTAATGAAAAACTGTTTTTT.

The rearrangement uses TRBV19 and TRBJ2-5, with a possible D match to TRBD1 (6 bases). CDR1 and CDR2 from the germline V gene are LNHDA and SQIVND (reference sequence). The CDR3 extends over 14 amino acids. The V gene lost 5 bases and the J gene lost 0 bases, with 10 bases spanning the gap. CDR3 bases: TGTGCCAGTAGTGTCACAGGGAACCAAGAGACCCAGTACTTC. Encoded protein: CASSVTGNQETQYF.

The chain recombines TRBV27 with TRBJ2-4; TRBD1 might be the D (6 bases). The germline V gene has CDR1 MNHEY and CDR2 SMNVEV (reference sequence). This CDR3 region has 14 residues. The V gene lost 6 bases and the J gene lost 4 bases, with 13 bases spanning the gap. CDR3 region: CASRPGTPKNIQYF. The CDR3 nucleotides read TGTGCCAGCAGACCCGGGACACCAAAAAACATTCAGTACTTC.

The CDR3 reads CASIRGGVGQGELEQYF. The CDR3 region has the DNA TGTGCCAGCATTCGGGGGGGAGTTGGTCAGGGGGAGTTGGAGCAGTACTTC. The chain joins TRBV7-9 to TRBJ2-7; TRBD2 might be the D (8 bases). V shed 7 bases and J shed 7 bases, with 29 bases lying between them. Germline V gene data show CDR1 as SEHNR and CDR2 as FQNEAQ (reference sequence). The CDR3 covers 17 residues.

This clone was counted a few times. The genes are TRBV5-1 and TRBJ2-1; 12 bases agree with TRBD2. CDR3 size: 16 residues. Looked up from germline, CDR1 is SGHRS and CDR2 is YFSETQ. Trimming removed 7 bases from V and 4 bases from J; junction bases left unmatched: 9. In DNA form, the CDR3 reads TGCGCCAGCCCAAGGACTAGCGGGATTAGTTACAATGAGCAGTTCTTC. Amino acid sequence: CASPRTSGISYNEQFF.